A single T cell receptor beta chain is shown here with its context. This clonotype showed up many times. Its specific antigen is unknown. No much larger clonotype is one base removed from it; base qualities were not supplied. V loses 6 bases, J loses 4 bases, and the germline ends lie 15 bases apart. The CDR3 runs 14 residues from the cysteine to the phenylalanine. Solely the CDR3 DNA is kept, with 42 bases framed from the first base. This entry comes from a study of T cells in Graves' hyperthyroidism and ophthalmopathy (dated by TCRdb to the late 2010s). About the study as a whole: Peripheral blood samples were taken at the time of initial diagnosis, prior to any treatment. To identify TCR V-J signatures that set the groups apart, the researchers used a discovery cohort of about a hundred patients, made up of 40 to 45 with Graves' ophthalmopathy and 57 with stable Graves' hyperthyroidism. An independent validation cohort of fewer than 20 hyperthyroidism patients and 17 patients who later progressed to ophthalmopathy tested prospective prediction of ophthalmopathy. The 75 to 100 discovery patients were divided at random into training and test sets in a 7:3 ratio. Thyroid tissue and blood T-cell repertoires from about six Graves' hyperthyroidism patients were also compared in the study. After blood sampling, hyperthyroidism patients were treated with methimazole at a starting dose of 30 mg daily, and ophthalmopathy patients were treated with high-dose intravenous methylprednisolone. The paper reports TCR Vbeta CDR3 sequencing of roughly 140 peripheral blood samples: over 40 ophthalmopathy, fewer than 80 hyperthyroidism and approximately 17 progressor patients.

Stable Graves' hyperthyroidism was defined as the absence of progression to ophthalmopathy over 18 months of follow-up. Hyperthyroidism patients were aged 18 to 65 years and newly diagnosed, with disease duration of less than 2 months. Patients with uncontrolled infections, other autoimmune diseases, pregnancy or lactation were excluded. Diagnoses were established on the basis of clinical symptoms, serum thyroxine and TRAb, thyroid ultrasound, and orbital computed tomography. PBMCs were separated from 10 ml of fresh peripheral blood using Ficoll-Paque density gradient centrifugation. Total RNA was extracted with Trizol reagent, and quality was checked on an Agilent 2100 Bioanalyzer. Amplification of TCR beta CDR3 regions was carried out from RNA transcripts. The first round of RT-PCR for the TCR CDR3 was performed with the HTBI primer set and the Qiagen OneStep RT-PCR kit. Libraries were constructed in a second round of multiplex PCR, after which size selection and purification were carried out. Libraries were sequenced paired-end with 100 bp reads on an Illumina HiSeq2000. The original pipeline was this. SOAPnuke was used to process the raw data, throwing out any read that contained adapters or uncalled bases, had a mean Phred below 15, or lacked an exact constant-primer or identifier match. High-quality paired reads were merged with COPE v1.2.5, and unique nucleotide sequences were defined as clonotypes. Clonotypes were aligned to IMGT TRBV, TRBD and TRBJ reference segments using MiTCR v1.1. The analysis was restricted to V-J combinations with a frequency above 0.0001, which together covered about 99% of the repertoires. A TCS score was defined as the ratio between F50 (clonal expansion) and ExV (chaos), using BLOSUM62-based TCRdist between CDR3 peptides within each V-J. Welch's t-statistics and random forest reduced roughly 500 V-J features to roughly 13, which were used in a naive Bayes classifier (R e1071). The public reads were reprocessed in TCRdb via fastp at Q25 and MiXCR, keeping in-frame beta chains. Every distinct CDR3 protein forms one entry, paired with its most common genes and DNA. None of the V and J calls come from the authors' own analysis; TCRdb made them. Across this sample there are 400,000 to 500,000 distinct CDR3 sequences, with roughly 15% seen only once. About 5% of the sample is taken by the ten largest.

What the authors observed across the whole study: In validation, the model predicted progression to ophthalmopathy with over 60% sensitivity and about 73% specificity, a median of 6.5 months before onset. Most expanded thyroid clonotypes (frequency above 0.001) were also detected in blood, a finding suggesting that blood repertoires may reflect thyroid immune responses. A model built on a 13 V-J signature distinguished ophthalmopathy from stable hyperthyroidism, reaching roughly 88% sensitivity and about 81% specificity in cross-validation and 80%/75% in testing. Sample size was not statistically predetermined, and blinding of investigators to group allocation was not performed.

The sequenced sample was blood. The sequence joins TRBV12-3 or TRBV12-4 to TRBJ1-2; D gene: possibly TRBD1, on 5 matching bases. The source is a woman between 18 and 29 years old with Graves' hyperthyroidism. The bases are TGTGCCAGCAGCCGGCTCAGGGCCCGCTATGGCTACACCTTC. Its protein product is CASSRLRARYGYTF.